Sequencing of this TCR beta chain was carried out in a study of cytomegalovirus exposure and HLA in healthy donors. Overall study results and limits: Donor immune exposure was known only as CMV serostatus. Common viral pathogens seemed, in a later analysis, to connect with several of the most significant clusters.

V was pared by 7 bases and J by 4 bases, with 4 bases of the junction left unmatched. The CDR3 contains 13 residues. CDR1 is MRHNA, CDR2 SNTAGT, per germline. The primer mix had 60 Vbeta and 13 Jbeta primers. In the source study's methods: Unique TCR beta chains numbered roughly 83 million in a later analysis, with about 11 million shared. TCRdb's copy holds only in-frame clones and misses some; the assay was immunoSEQ multiplex PCR. D and trimming come from the DNA, and the V and J calls and clone size come from that table. The sample shows 200,000 or so clones, around 83% of them seen only once. Details on this clone: Its specificity is unknown.

The TCR sequence derives from a girl aged 10 to 17 in good health and CMV-seronegative. The genes are TRBV6-4 and TRBJ2-7, with 10 nucleotides matching TRBD1. Sequencing was done on a sample of PBMCs. The CDR3, as DNA: TGTGCCAGCACCTCGGACAGGGGGTACGAGCAGTACTTC. Translating it yields CASTSDRGYEQYF.